The 11 T cell receptor beta chains reported below all come from one sample, sequenced in a study of T cell responses to AZD1222 COVID-19 vaccine. Measured with immunoSEQ multiplex PCR; TCRdb has only the in-frame clones, and not every one. The sample yields about 83,000 clones, 70% to 90% seen once. The sequences come from peripheral blood, collected on day 0 of MenACWY control vaccination. Receptors originate from an adult in good health.

The rearrangement joins TRBV25-1 to TRBJ1-2; unclear D gene. The CDR3 has 12 residues. The V end was cut by 1 base, the J end by 4 bases, with 4 bases between. The germline V gene has CDR1 MGHDK and CDR2 SYGVNS. The CDR3 protein is CASSEWVYGYTF. In DNA, the CDR3 is TGTGCCAGCAGTGAATGGGTCTATGGCTACACCTTC.

V usage is TRBV11-2 and J usage is TRBJ1-4; possibly TRBD1 for D (5 bases). The CDR3 runs 17 residues. Germline V gene sequence: CDR1 SGHAT, CDR2 FQNNGV. Trimming removed 5 bases from V and 8 bases from J, with 24 bases in between. CDR3 coding DNA: TGTGCCAGCAGCCCAGGGACCAGTGGAGGACGGGGGGAAAAACTGTTTTTT. It is translated as CASSPGTSGGRGEKLFF.

V is TRBV28 and J is TRBJ2-3; unclear D gene. The ends were cut back, 2 bases at V and 5 bases at J, with 11 bases in the middle. The CDR3 runs 14 residues. Germline V gene lookup returns CDR1 MDHEN and CDR2 SYDVKM. The CDR3, as DNA: TGTGCCAGCAGTTTAAATTTCGTTGAAGATACGCAGTATTTT. This gives the protein CASSLNFVEDTQYF.

J is TRBJ2-2 and V is TRBV7-6; TRBD2 is a possible D gene (5 bases). The CDR3 contains 16 residues. Trimming removed 0 bases from V and 5 bases from J, with 13 bases in between. CDR1 is SGHVS, CDR2 FNYEAQ, per germline. This CDR3 reads CASSLAGEARTGELFF. CDR3 nucleotides: TGTGCCAGCAGCTTAGCGGGAGAGGCGAGGACCGGGGAGCTGTTTTTT.

Written as DNA, the CDR3 is TGTGCCAGCAGTCCCCCGGGACCTGGAAACACCATATATTTT. Amino acids: CASSPPGPGNTIYF. The chain links TRBV27 to TRBJ1-3, with D perhaps matching TRBD1 (5 bases). This CDR3 contains 14 residues. The germline V and J ends were trimmed by 5 bases and 2 bases, with 10 bases remaining between them. Germline V lookup: CDR1 MNHEY, CDR2 SMNVEV (reference sequence).

The chain combines TRBV19 with TRBJ2-4, with 8 bases that match TRBD1. The germline CDR1 and CDR2 sequences are LNHDA and SQIVND (reference sequence). The CDR3 spans 19 residues. With 11 bases clipped from V and 0 bases from J, the junction kept 21 bases outside the gene matches. CDR3 nucleotide sequence: TGTGCCTCCTCGCGTGGGACAGGCAGACAAGTACTAGCCAAAAACATTCAGTACTTC. Its protein is CASSRGTGRQVLAKNIQYF.

The rearrangement links TRBV30 to TRBJ1-1, with D unclear. The germline V gene encodes CDR1 GTSNPN and CDR2 SVGIG (reference sequence). CDR3 size: 13 residues. Trimming stripped 1 base from V and 0 bases from J, with 6 bases between. The CDR3 DNA sequence: TGTGCCTGGAGTGCCCCACTGAACACTGAAGCTTTCTTT. It is translated as CAWSAPLNTEAFF.

The chain uses TRBV7-7 and TRBJ2-1, with a tentative D call TRBD2 (6 bases). The V end lost 7 bases, the J end lost 0 bases, and 13 bases lay between the germline ends. Per germline, CDR1 SSHAT and CDR2 FNYEAQ (reference sequence). The CDR3 runs to 15 residues. The DNA for the CDR3 is TGTGCCAGCACCCTGGAGGGGAGCTCCTACAATGAGCAGTTCTTC. Amino acid sequence: CASTLEGSSYNEQFF. Based on the CDR3 plus reference TRBV7-7 and TRBJ2-1, the full variable domain is GAGVSQSPRYKVTKRGQDVTLRCDPISSHATLYWYQQALGQGPEFLTYFNYEAQPDKSGLPSDRFSAERPEGSISTLTIQRTEQRDSAMYRCASTLEGSSYNEQFFGPGTRLTVL.

The chain has TRBV27 and TRBJ2-1; a possible D gene is TRBD1 (5 bases). The CDR3 is 15 amino acids. The V end lost 3 bases, the J end lost 5 bases, and 14 bases lay between the germline ends. Germline V gives CDR1 MNHEY, CDR2 SMNVEV (reference sequence). As DNA, the CDR3 is TGTGCCAGCAGTTTTGGGGCAGGTCATAACAATGAGCAGTTCTTC. It encodes CASSFGAGHNNEQFF.

This chain joins TRBV6-2 or TRBV6-3 and TRBJ1-2; D is unresolved. V was trimmed by 0 bases and J by 1 base, leaving 15 bases between them. Germline lookup yields CDR1 MNHEY and CDR2 SVGEGT. This CDR3 comprises 17 residues. The CDR3 region has the DNA TGTGCCAGCAGTTACTCGACGGGAGTTGATATTAACTATGGCTACACCTTC. This codes for CASSYSTGVDINYGYTF.

The V gene is TRBV7-9, the J gene TRBJ1-3; D not certain. Germline lookup yields CDR1 SEHNR and CDR2 FQNEAQ (reference sequence). The CDR3 sequence is 14 residues long. V lost 5 bases and J 3 bases, leaving 11 bases between the germline ends. DNA for the CDR3: TGTGCCAGCAGCCCTACAGTTGGTGGAAACACCATATATTTT. Amino acid sequence: CASSPTVGGNTIYF. Combining the CDR3 with reference TRBV7-9 and TRBJ1-3 gives the whole variable domain DTGVSQNPRHKITKRGQNVTFRCDPISEHNRLYWYRQTLGQGPEFLTYFQNEAQLEKSRLLSDRFSAERPKGSFSTLEIQRTEQGDSAMYLCASSPTVGGNTIYFGEGSWLTVV.